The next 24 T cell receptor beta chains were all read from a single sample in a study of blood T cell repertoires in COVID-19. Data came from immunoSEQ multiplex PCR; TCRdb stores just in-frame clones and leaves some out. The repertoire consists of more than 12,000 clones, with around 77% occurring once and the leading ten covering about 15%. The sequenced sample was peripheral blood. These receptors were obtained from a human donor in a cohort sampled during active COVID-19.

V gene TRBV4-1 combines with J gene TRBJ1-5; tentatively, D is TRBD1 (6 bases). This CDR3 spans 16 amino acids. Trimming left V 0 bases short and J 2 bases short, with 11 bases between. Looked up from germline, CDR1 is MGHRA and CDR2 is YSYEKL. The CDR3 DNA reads TGCGCCAGCAGCCAAGATGAGGGGGGGGGCAATCAGCCCCAGCATTTT. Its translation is CASSQDEGGGNQPQHF.

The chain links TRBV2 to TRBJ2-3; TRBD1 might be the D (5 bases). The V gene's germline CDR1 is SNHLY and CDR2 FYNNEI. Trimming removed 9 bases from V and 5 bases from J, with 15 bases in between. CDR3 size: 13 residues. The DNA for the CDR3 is TGTGCCAGTATCCTCAGGGTTAGAGATACGCAGTATTTT. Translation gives CASILRVRDTQYF. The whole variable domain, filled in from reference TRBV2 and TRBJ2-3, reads EPEVTQTPSHQVTQMGQEVILRCVPISNHLYFYWYRQILGQKVEFLVSFYNNEISEKSEIFDDQFSVERPDGSNFTLKIRSTKLEDSAMYFCASILRVRDTQYFGPGTRLTVL.

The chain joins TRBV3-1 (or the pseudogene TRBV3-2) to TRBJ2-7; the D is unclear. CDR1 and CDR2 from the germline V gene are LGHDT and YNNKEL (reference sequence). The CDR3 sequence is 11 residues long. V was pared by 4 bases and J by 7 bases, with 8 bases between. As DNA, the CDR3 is TGTGCCAGCAGCCTTACAGAGGAGCAGTACTTC. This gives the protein CASSLTEEQYF.

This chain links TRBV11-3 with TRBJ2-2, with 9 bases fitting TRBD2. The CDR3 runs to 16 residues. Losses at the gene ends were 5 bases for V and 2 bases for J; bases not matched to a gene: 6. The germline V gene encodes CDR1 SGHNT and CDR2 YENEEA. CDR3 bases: TGTGCCAGCAGCACCCGACTAGCGGTAAACACCGGGGAGCTGTTTTTT. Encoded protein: CASSTRLAVNTGELFF. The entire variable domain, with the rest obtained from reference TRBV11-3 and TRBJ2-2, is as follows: EAGVVQSPRYKIIEKKQPVAFWCNPISGHNTLYWYLQNLGQGPELLIRYENEEAVDDSQLPKDRFSAERLKGVDSTLKIQPAELGDSAVYLCASSTRLAVNTGELFFGEGSRLTVL.

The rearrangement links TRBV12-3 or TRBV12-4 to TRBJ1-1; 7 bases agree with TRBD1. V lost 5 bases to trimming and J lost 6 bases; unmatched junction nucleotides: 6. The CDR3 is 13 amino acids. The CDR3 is CASSIRQGAEAFF. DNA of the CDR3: TGTGCCAGCAGTATTAGACAGGGTGCTGAAGCTTTCTTT.

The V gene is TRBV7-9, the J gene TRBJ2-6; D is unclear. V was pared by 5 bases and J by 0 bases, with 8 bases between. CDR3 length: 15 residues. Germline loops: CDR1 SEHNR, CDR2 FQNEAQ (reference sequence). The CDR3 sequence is CASSDTFSGANVLTF. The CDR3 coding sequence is TGTGCCAGCAGCGACACATTCTCTGGGGCCAACGTCCTGACTTTC.

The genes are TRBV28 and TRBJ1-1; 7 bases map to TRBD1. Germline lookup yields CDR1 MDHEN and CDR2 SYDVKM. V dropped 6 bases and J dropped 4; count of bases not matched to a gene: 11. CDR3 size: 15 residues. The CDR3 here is CASRSGGKLSTEAFF. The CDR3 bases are TGTGCCAGCAGGTCAGGGGGGAAATTGAGCACTGAAGCTTTCTTT.

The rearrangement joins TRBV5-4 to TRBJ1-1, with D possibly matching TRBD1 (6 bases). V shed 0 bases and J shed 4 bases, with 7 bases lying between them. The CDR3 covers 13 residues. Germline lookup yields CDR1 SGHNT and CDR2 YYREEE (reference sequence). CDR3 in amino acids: CASSLGRGTEAFF. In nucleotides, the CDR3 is TGTGCCAGCAGCTTGGGCAGGGGCACTGAAGCTTTCTTT.

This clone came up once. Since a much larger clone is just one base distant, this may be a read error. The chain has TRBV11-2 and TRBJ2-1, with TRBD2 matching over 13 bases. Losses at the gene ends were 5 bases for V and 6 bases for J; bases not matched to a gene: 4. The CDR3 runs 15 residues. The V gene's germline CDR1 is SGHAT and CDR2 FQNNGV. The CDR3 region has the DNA TGTGCCAGCAGCGCAGGGACTAGCGGGGTCAATGAGCAGTTCTTC. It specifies CASSAGTSGVNEQFF.

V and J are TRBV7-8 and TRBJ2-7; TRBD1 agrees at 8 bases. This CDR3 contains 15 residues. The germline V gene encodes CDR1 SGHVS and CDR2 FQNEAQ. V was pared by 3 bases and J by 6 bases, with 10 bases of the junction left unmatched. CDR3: CASSFQGAEVIEQYF. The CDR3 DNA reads TGTGCCAGCAGCTTTCAGGGGGCGGAGGTTATCGAGCAGTACTTC.

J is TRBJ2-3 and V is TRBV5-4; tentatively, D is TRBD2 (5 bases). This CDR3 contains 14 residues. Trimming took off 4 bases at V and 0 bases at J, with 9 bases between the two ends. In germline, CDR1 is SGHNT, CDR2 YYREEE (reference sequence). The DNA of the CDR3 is TGTGCCAGCAGCCGAACGGGGAGCACAGATACGCAGTATTTT. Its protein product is CASSRTGSTDTQYF.

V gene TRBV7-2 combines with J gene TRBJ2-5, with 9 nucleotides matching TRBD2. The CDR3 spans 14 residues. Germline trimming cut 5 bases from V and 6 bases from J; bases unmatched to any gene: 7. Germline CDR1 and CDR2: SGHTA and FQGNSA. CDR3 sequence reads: CASSTWTSEKTQYF. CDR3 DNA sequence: TGTGCCAGCAGCACCTGGACTAGCGAGAAGACCCAGTACTTC.

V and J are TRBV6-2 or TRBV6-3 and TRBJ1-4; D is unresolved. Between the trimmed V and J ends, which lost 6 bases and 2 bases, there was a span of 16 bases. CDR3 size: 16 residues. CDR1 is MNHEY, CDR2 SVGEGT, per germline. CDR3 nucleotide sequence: TGTGCCAGCAGCCCAGCCCTGACGACTACTAATGAAAAACTGTTTTTT. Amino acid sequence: CASSPALTTTNEKLFF.

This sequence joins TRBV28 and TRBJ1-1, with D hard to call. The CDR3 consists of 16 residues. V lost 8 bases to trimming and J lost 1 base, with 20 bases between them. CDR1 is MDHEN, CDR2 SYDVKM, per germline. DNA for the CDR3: TGTGCCAGCTCCGCCCGACACTCCCTACGGAACACTGAAGCTTTCTTT. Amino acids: CASSARHSLRNTEAFF.

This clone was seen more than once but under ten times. DNA for the CDR3: TGTGCCAGTAGTATTTCGGGTCTAAGGATGGGGGGGAAGACAGATACGCAGTATTTT. It codes for CASSISGLRMGGKTDTQYF. The chain carries TRBV19 and TRBJ2-3; the match to TRBD2 covers 7 bases. This CDR3 region has 19 residues. Germline loops: CDR1 LNHDA, CDR2 SQIVND (reference sequence). Trimming at V came to 3 bases and at J to 3 bases, leaving 18 bases not matched to a gene. Full variable domain (rest looked up from reference TRBV19 and TRBJ2-3): DGGITQSPKYLFRKEGQNVTLSCEQNLNHDAMYWYRQDPGQGLRLIYYSQIVNDFQKGDIAEGYSVSREKKESFPLTVTSAQKNPTAFYLCASSISGLRMGGKTDTQYFGPGTRLTVL.

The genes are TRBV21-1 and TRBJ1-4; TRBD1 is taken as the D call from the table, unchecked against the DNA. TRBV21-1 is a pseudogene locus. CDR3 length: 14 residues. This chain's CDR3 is CASSMGALYEKLFF. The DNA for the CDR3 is TGTGCCAGCAGCATGGGGGCCTTATATGAAAAACTGTTTTTT.

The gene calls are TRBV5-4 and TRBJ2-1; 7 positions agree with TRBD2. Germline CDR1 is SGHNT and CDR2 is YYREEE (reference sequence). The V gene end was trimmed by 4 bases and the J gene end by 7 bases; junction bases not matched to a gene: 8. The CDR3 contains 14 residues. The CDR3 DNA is TGTGCCAGCAGCGACCCTAGCGGCAATAATGAGCAGTTCTTC. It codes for CASSDPSGNNEQFF.

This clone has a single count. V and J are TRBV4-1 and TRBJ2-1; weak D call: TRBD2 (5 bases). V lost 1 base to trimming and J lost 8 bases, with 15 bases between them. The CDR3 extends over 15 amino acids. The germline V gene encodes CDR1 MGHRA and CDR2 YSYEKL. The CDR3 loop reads CASSQGSAPGDEQFF. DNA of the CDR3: TGCGCCAGCAGCCAAGGTAGCGCCCCCGGGGATGAGCAGTTCTTC.

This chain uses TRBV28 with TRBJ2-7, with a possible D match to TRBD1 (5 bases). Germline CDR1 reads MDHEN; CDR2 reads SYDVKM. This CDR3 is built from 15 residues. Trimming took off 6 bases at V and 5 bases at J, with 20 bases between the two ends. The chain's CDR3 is CASRSLGQGKDEQYF. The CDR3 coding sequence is TGTGCCAGCAGGTCCTTGGGGCAGGGAAAGGACGAGCAGTACTTC.

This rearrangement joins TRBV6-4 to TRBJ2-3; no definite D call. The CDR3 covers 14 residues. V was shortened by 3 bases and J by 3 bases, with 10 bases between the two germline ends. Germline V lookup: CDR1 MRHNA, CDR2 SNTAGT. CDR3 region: CASSEREMTDTQYF. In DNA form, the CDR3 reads TGTGCCAGCAGTGAACGAGAGATGACAGATACGCAGTATTTT.

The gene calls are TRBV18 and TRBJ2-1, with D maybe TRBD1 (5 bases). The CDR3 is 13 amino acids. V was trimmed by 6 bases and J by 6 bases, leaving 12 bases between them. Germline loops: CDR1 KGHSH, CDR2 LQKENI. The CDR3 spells CASSRPQGNEQFF. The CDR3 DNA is TGTGCCAGCTCCCGACCTCAGGGCAATGAGCAGTTCTTC.

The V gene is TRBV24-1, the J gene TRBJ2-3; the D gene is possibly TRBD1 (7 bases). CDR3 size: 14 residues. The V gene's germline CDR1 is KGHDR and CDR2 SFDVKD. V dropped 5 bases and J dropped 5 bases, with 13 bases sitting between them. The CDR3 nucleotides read TGTGCCACCAGTGCCCCAGGGGGAGGAGATACGCAGTATTTT. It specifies CATSAPGGGDTQYF.

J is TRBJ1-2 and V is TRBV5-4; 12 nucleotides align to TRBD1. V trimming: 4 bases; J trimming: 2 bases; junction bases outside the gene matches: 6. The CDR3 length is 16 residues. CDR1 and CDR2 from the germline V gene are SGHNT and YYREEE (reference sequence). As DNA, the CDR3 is TGTGCCAGCAGCCCGGGACAGGGGGCCCAAAACTATGGCTACACCTTC. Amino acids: CASSPGQGAQNYGYTF.

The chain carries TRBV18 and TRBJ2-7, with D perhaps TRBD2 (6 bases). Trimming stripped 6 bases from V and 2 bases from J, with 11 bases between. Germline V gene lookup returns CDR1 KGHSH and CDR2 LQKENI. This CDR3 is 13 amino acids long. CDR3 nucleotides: TGTGCCAGCTCCGGGGGAGGAACCTACGAGCAGTACTTC. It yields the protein CASSGGGTYEQYF.